This T cell receptor (beta chain) was obtained from a study of T cell changes during pregnancy in multiple sclerosis. The protocol was immunoSEQ multiplex PCR, while the TCRdb copy is restricted to in-frame clones and leaves out a portion. The sample has tens of thousands of clones, 91% seen once; the top ten hold about 0.75%. Germline assignment: CDR1 SQVTM and CDR2 ANQGSEA. The CDR3 loop spans 15 amino acids. J was trimmed by 2 bases and V by 0 bases; bases with no gene match: 6. The chain combines TRBV29-1 with TRBJ2-7; TRBD1 matches at 8 bases. The receptor was isolated from a female donor in good health, enrolled as a control in a pregnancy study. The sample consisted of peripheral blood, taken in the third trimester of pregnancy. The CDR3 DNA reads TGCAGCGTTGAAGATCCTGGACAGGGAGCCTACGAGCAGTACTTC. Amino acids: CSVEDPGQGAYEQYF.